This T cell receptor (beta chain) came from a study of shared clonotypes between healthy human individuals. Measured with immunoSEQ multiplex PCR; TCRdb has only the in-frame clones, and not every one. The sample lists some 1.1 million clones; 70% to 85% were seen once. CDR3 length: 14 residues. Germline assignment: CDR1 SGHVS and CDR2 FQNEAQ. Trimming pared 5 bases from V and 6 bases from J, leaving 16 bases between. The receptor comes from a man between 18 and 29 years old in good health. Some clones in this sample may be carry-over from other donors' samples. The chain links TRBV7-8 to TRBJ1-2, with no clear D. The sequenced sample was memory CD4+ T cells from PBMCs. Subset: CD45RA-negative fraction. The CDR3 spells CASSLLRVVDGYTF. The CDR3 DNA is TGTGCCAGCAGCCTTCTACGGGTGGTTGATGGCTACACCTTC.